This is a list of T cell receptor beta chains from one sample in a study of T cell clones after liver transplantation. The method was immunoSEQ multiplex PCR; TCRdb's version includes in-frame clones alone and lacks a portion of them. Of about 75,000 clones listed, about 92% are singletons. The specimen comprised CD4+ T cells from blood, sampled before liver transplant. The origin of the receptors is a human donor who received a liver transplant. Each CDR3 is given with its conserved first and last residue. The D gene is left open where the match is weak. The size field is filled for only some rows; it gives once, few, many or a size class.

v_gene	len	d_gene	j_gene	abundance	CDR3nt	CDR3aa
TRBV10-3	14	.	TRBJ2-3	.	TGTGCCATCAACACGGGAGAGGCGACAGATACGCAGTATTTT	CAINTGEATDTQYF
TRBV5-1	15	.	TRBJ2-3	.	TGCGCCAGCAGCTCAATACTAGGTAGCCCAGATACGCAGTATTTT	CASSSILGSPDTQYF
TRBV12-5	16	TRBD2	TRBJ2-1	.	TGTGCTAGTGGTCCGGGACTAGCGGGAGCGCGGAATGAGCAGTTCTTC	CASGPGLAGARNEQFF
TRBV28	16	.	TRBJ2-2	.	TGTGCCAGCAGTTTAAGTAGCGGTTCGAACACCGGGGAGCTGTTTTTT	CASSLSSGSNTGELFF
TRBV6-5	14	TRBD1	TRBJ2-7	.	TGTGCCAGCAGCTTCGGGACAGGGGGCTACGAGCAGTACTTC	CASSFGTGGYEQYF
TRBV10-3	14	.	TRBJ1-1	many	TGTGCCATCAGTGAGTCTAACAGGAACACTGAAGCTTTCTTT	CAISESNRNTEAFF
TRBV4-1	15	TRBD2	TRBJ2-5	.	TGCGCCAGCAGCCAAGGACTAGCGGGGGCAGGGACCCAGTACTTC	CASSQGLAGAGTQYF
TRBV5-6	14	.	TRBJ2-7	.	TGTGCCTCTCAACCGGGGCAGGGTAGCTACGAGCAGTACTTC	CASQPGQGSYEQYF
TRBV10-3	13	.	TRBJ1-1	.	TGTGCCATCAGTGATTCGGGTCCACCTGAAGCTTTCTTT	CAISDSGPPEAFF
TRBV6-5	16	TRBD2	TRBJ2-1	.	TGTGCCAGCAGTTACCTTGGGACTAGCGGGAGAGGTGAGCAGTTCTTC	CASSYLGTSGRGEQFF
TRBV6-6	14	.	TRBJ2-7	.	TGTGCCAGCAGTTCCCGGCGCACTAGCAACGAGCAGTACTTC	CASSSRRTSNEQYF
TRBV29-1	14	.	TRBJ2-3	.	TGCAGCGCCTACATGCGGGCGAGGGGAGATACGCAGTATTTT	CSAYMRARGDTQYF
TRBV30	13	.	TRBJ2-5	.	TGTGCCTGGAGTGACCAGGTGCAAGAGACCCAGTACTTC	CAWSDQVQETQYF
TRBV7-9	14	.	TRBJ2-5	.	TGTGCCAGCAGCTCCCCGGTGGGGTCAGAGACCCAGTACTTC	CASSSPVGSETQYF
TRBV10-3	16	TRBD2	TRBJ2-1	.	TGTGCCATCAGTGAGTCGCTGGCGGGAGGGGGGAATGAGCAGTTCTTC	CAISESLAGGGNEQFF